This T cell receptor (beta chain) was sequenced for a study of blood T cells in healthy people across ages. Study conclusions and caveats: Comparison with aged donors showed that long-lived donors had more naive CD4+ cells and higher diversity. CMV status of donors was not determined, possibly confounding expanded clonotype changes.

There are 11 residues in the CDR3. V shed 8 bases and J shed 4 bases, with 11 bases lying between them. Germline V lookup: CDR1 DFQATT, CDR2 SNEGSKA (reference sequence). A J-beta primer mix and a sample-barcoded 5' primer were used in a second PCR of roughly 7 to 12 cycles. TCRdb reprocessed the 5' RACE reads with MiXCR, giving one entry per CDR3 protein. The sample yields roughly 1.9 million distinct CDR3 sequences, about 39% seen once. A single count supports this clonotype. The antigen is undetermined. This clonotype was obtained from a human donor in good health. The sequenced sample was blood. V is TRBV20-1 and J is TRBJ1-2; weak D call: TRBD1 (6 bases). The CDR3 protein is CSQGQSYGYTF. The DNA of the CDR3 is TGCAGTCAAGGACAGTCCTATGGCTACACCTTC.